This TCR beta chain was sequenced in a study of blood T cell repertoires in COVID-19. Cohorts were determined from participant-reported clinical history. No more than 2 weeks before study entry, exposed participants had met a case of COVID-19. The protocol was immunoSEQ multiplex PCR, while the TCRdb copy is restricted to in-frame clones and leaves out a portion. This sample has about 220,000 clones, with 90% found just once. Trimming cost V 6 bases and J 2 bases; bases outside gene matches: 5. Germline CDR1 LGHDT, CDR2 YNNKEL (reference sequence). The CDR3 has 14 residues. Sequencing was carried out using PBMCs or T cells enriched from blood (not recorded which). The chain uses TRBV3-1 (or the pseudogene TRBV3-2) and TRBJ2-5; 8 nucleotides match TRBD2. The sequence came from a young man who had been exposed to COVID-19. DNA of the CDR3: TGTGCCAGCAGTGGGGCGGGGGGACAAGAGACCCAGTACTTC. The encoded protein is CASSGAGGQETQYF.